This T cell receptor beta chain derives from a study of vaccination effects on CD4 cells after COVID-19 (dated by TCRdb to the early 2020s). For context, the study as a whole: To identify antigen-specific CD4+ T cell clonotypes by their expansion, the ViraFEST assay first stimulated PBMC with viral peptide pools and then applied TCR sequencing. Cultures from other donors in the study were sequenced using the Oncomine TCR Beta short-read assay on an Illumina iSeq 100. The full study included roughly 10 COVID-19 convalescent patients and a handful of SARS-CoV-2-naive healthy vaccine recipients. Under 2.5 million PBMC per well were cultured with approximately 10 ug/ml peptides in IMDM containing approximately 4.7% human AB serum, 8.5 to 10 IU/ml IL-2 and gentamicin. SARS-CoV-2 spike-specific CD4+ TCR repertoires were compared before and after mRNA vaccination in COVID-19 convalescent patients and in infection-naive vaccine recipients. Across the study, the median time from the second dose to post-vaccine sampling was 72 days (range 14 to 241).

After around 11 days of culture, CD4+ T cells were isolated with the EasySep CD4+ T cell isolation kit. Two doses of either the BNT162b2 or the mRNA-1273 mRNA SARS-CoV-2 vaccine were administered to participants. Negative nucleocapsid antibody results before and after vaccination confirmed that the healthy vaccine recipients had no prior SARS-CoV-2 infection. Half of the culture medium was replaced with fresh IL-2-containing medium on days 3 and 7. Unless otherwise noted, each peptide stimulation condition was cultured in triplicate wells. PBMC were separated from whole blood using Ficoll-Paque Plus gradient centrifugation and were then either cryopreserved at -140C or used fresh. Genomic DNA was extracted from cultured CD4+ T cells with the QIAamp micro DNA kit. V lost 3 bases and J lost 2 bases; the stretch between them is 17 bases long. In the germline V gene (reference sequence), CDR1 corresponds to LNHDA and CDR2 to SQIVND. CDR3 length: 17 amino acids, cysteine to phenylalanine. Only the CDR3 DNA stays, 51 bases, in frame from base 1.

Notes on this clone: What this receptor recognizes is not known. There are no base qualities to consult, and no much larger clone falls within one base.

Beyond this particular receptor, the publication reports: Among healthy vaccine recipients, nearly all vaccine-induced clones were SARS-CoV-2 mono-reactive, and only 1 of 255 was cross-reactive with common cold coronaviruses. Clones induced by infection and clones induced by vaccination both contracted markedly at late timepoints after vaccination, which fits with T cell responses waning over time. Only a small number of convalescent patients were included, and no early post-infection timepoints were available, which limited the study.

The receptor library was made with the immunoSEQ multiplex PCR assay. DNA from the CD4+ T cells that had been cultured and isolated underwent TCR beta CDR3 sequencing. Under the source paper's analysis protocol: Non-productive TCR sequences were removed, reads were trimmed to the CDR3 region, and CDR3s of at least 7 amino acids were retained. The MANAFEST web app was used to pick out antigen-specific clonotypes by comparing their expansion in peptide wells with that in reference cultures. Positive clones required FDR<0.05 expansion versus reference and all other wells, odds ratio above 5, and frequency above 0.1% in two replicate wells. Clonotypes significantly expanded in SARS-CoV-2 spike wells and in at least one common cold coronavirus spike condition were defined as cross-reactive. CDR3 similarity was assessed by Levenshtein distance with the stringdist R package, and unrooted trees were built with ape in R 3.6.1. Sourced from immuneACCESS, this table was stored by TCRdb with only in-frame sequences that have V and J called. A share of the clones is absent; for the studies checked, an unresolved V gene accounts for under half, and the remainder has no known explanation. The V and J calls and clone size come from that table; D and trimming were worked out from the DNA. This sample has 57,000 or so clones in its table, and 78% of those were observed once. Jointly, the top ten make up 3.5% to 5.5% of the sample.

The sequence joins TRBV19 to TRBJ2-4; a tentative D match to TRBD2 spans 7 bases. The sequence was obtained from a human donor who received a COVID-19 vaccine. Material: CD4+ T cells from PBMCs cultured without peptide, obtained after COVID-19 vaccination. CDR3 protein: CASSMGAPGGTKNIQYF. The DNA reads TGTGCCAGTAGTATGGGGGCGCCGGGAGGTACCAAAAACATTCAGTACTTC. When the CDR3 is completed using the reference TRBV19 and TRBJ2-4 genes on either side, the full variable domain is DGGITQSPKYLFRKEGQNVTLSCEQNLNHDAMYWYRQDPGQGLRLIYYSQIVNDFQKGDIAEGYSVSREKKESFPLTVTSAQKNPTAFYLCASSMGAPGGTKNIQYFGAGTRLSVL.